The rows below give T cell receptor beta chains drawn from one sample of a study of T cell responses to AZD1222 COVID-19 vaccine. The assay was immunoSEQ multiplex PCR, and TCRdb's table has in-frame clones only and misses some. The sample records about 110,000 clones, under 95% being singletons. Here the sequenced sample was peripheral blood, taken on day 0 of AZD1222 vaccination. The receptors stem from an adult in good health. Both conserved end residues are trimmed from each CDR3. Fields, in order: V gene, J gene, CDR3 protein.

v_call: TRBV4-1; j_call: TRBJ1-4; cdr3_aa: ASSQDRRSEKLF
v_call: TRBV19; j_call: TRBJ1-1; cdr3_aa: ATRGGRGTEAF
v_call: TRBV6-5; j_call: TRBJ1-2; cdr3_aa: ASRPDGDYGYT
v_call: TRBV11-3; j_call: TRBJ1-5; cdr3_aa: ASNSGEGDQPQH
v_call: TRBV4-1; j_call: TRBJ2-7; cdr3_aa: ASSQDLGSYEQY
v_call: TRBV5-1; j_call: TRBJ2-7; cdr3_aa: ASSLELGQGYEQY
v_call: TRBV5-6; j_call: TRBJ1-5; cdr3_aa: ASSQYKDSNQPQH
v_call: TRBV11-3; j_call: TRBJ2-3; cdr3_aa: ASSLQGGDTQY
v_call: TRBV3-1/TRBV3-2; j_call: TRBJ1-5; cdr3_aa: ASSQDTAGQPQH
v_call: TRBV5-4; j_call: TRBJ2-7; cdr3_aa: ASSPDPGRQNYEQY
v_call: TRBV6-2/TRBV6-3; j_call: TRBJ2-3; cdr3_aa: ASSYSLAGASTDTQY
v_call: TRBV18; j_call: TRBJ2-6; cdr3_aa: ASSTSWTGANVLT
v_call: TRBV7-2; j_call: TRBJ1-3; cdr3_aa: ASRGAPGNTIY
v_call: TRBV5-6; j_call: TRBJ1-5; cdr3_aa: ASSLADQPQH
v_call: TRBV2; j_call: TRBJ2-2; cdr3_aa: ASTLGTYANTGELF
v_call: TRBV18; j_call: TRBJ2-1; cdr3_aa: ASSENRVGTGNEQF
v_call: TRBV6-2/TRBV6-3; j_call: TRBJ2-2; cdr3_aa: ASSYSPSTGELF